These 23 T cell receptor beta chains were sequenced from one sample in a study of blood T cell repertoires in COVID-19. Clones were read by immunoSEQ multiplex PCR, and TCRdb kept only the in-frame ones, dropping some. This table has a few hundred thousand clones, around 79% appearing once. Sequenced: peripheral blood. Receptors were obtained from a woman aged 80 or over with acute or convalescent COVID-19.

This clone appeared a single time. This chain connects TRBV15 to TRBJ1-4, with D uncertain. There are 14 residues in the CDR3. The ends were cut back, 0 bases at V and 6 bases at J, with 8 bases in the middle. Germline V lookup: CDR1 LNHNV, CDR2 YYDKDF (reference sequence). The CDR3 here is CATSRDPFDEKLFF. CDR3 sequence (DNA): TGTGCCACCAGCAGAGATCCCTTTGATGAAAAACTGTTTTTT.

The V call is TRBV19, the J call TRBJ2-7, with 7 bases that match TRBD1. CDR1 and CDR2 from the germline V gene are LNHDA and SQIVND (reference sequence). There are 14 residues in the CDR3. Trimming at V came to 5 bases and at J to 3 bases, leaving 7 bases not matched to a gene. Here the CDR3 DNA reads TGTGCCAGTAGTGGGACAGCTCTTATCTACGAGCAGTACTTC. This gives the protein CASSGTALIYEQYF.

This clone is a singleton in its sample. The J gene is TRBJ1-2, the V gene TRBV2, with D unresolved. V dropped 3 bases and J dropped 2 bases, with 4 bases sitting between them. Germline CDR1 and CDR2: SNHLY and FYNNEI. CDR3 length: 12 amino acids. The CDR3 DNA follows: TGTGCCAGCAGTGACACAAACTATGGCTACACCTTC. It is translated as CASSDTNYGYTF.

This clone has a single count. The DNA of the CDR3 is TGTGCCAGCAGTATTCGACAGGGTTCCTACGAGCAGTACTTC. Translation gives CASSIRQGSYEQYF. This chain joins TRBV6-5 and TRBJ2-7; 7 bases are a match to TRBD1. CDR1 and CDR2 (germline): MNHEY, SVGAGI. V shed 5 bases, J shed 1 base, and the junction held 5 bases outside the gene matches. This CDR3 has 14 residues.

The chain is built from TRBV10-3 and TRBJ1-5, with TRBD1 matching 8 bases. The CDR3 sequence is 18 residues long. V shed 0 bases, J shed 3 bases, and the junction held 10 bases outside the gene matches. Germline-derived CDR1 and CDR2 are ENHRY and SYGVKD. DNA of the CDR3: TGTGCCATCAGTGAGTCCTTGACAGGGGTAGCGGCCAATCAGCCCCAGCATTTT. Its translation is CAISESLTGVAANQPQHF.

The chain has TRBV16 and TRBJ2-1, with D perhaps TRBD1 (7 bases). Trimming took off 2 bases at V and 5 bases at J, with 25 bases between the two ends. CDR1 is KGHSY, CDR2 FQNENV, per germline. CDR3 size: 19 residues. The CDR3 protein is CASSQRKGQRRANHNEQFF. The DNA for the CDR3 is TGTGCCAGCAGCCAAAGAAAGGGACAGCGGAGGGCCAACCACAATGAGCAGTTCTTC.

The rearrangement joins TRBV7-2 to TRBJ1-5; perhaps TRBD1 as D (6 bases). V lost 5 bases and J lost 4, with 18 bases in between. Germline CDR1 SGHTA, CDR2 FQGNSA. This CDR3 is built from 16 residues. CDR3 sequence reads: CASSQSTGIRNQPQHF. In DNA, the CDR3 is TGTGCCAGCAGCCAATCGACAGGAATTCGGAATCAGCCCCAGCATTTT.

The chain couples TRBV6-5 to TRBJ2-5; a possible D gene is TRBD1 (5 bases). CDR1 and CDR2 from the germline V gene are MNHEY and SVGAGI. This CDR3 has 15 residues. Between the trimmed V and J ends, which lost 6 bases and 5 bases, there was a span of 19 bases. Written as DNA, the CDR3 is TGTGCCAGCAGCTCGGGCCTAAGGGGCCGGGAGACCCAGTACTTC. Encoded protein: CASSSGLRGRETQYF.

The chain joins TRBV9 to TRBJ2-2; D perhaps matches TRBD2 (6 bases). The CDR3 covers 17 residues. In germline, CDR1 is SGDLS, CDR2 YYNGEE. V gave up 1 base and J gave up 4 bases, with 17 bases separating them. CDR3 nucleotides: TGTGCCAGCAGCGTATCCGGTCTAGCGTTGGGCACCGGGGAGCTGTTTTTT. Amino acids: CASSVSGLALGTGELFF.

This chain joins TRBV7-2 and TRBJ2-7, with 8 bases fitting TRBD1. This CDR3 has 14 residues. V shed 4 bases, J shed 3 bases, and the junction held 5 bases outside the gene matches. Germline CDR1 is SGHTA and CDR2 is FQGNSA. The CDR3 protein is CASSSSTGVYEQYF. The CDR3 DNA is TGTGCCAGCAGCTCTTCGACAGGGGTCTACGAGCAGTACTTC.

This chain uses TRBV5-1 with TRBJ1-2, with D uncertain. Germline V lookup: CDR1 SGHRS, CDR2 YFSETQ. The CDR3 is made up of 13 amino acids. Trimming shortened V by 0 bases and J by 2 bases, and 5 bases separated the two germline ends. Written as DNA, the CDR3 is TGCGCCAGCAGCTTGGGACTGAACTATGGCTACACCTTC. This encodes CASSLGLNYGYTF. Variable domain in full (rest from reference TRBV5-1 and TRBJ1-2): KAGVTQTPRYLIKTRGQQVTLSCSPISGHRSVSWYQQTPGQGLQFLFEYFSETQRNKGNFPGRFSGRQFSNSRSEMNVSTLELGDSALYLCASSLGLNYGYTFGSGTRLTVV.

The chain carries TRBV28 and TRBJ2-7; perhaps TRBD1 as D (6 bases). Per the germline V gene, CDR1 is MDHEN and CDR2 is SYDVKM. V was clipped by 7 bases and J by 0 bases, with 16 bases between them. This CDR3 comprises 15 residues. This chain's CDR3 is CASKPTGTPSYEQYF. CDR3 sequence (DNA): TGTGCCAGCAAGCCGACAGGCACCCCCTCCTACGAGCAGTACTTC.

The CDR3 sequence: CASSSLNTIYF. Written as DNA, the CDR3 is TGTGCCAGCAGCTCCTTAAACACCATATATTTT. The chain couples TRBV7-9 to TRBJ1-3; no clear D. CDR1 and CDR2 (germline): SEHNR, FQNEAQ (reference sequence). There are 11 residues in the CDR3. V lost 4 bases to trimming and J lost 6 bases, with 4 bases between them. Full variable domain (outside the CDR3, taken from reference TRBV7-9 and TRBJ1-3): DTGVSQNPRHKITKRGQNVTFRCDPISEHNRLYWYRQTLGQGPEFLTYFQNEAQLEKSRLLSDRFSAERPKGSFSTLEIQRTEQGDSAMYLCASSSLNTIYFGEGSWLTVV.

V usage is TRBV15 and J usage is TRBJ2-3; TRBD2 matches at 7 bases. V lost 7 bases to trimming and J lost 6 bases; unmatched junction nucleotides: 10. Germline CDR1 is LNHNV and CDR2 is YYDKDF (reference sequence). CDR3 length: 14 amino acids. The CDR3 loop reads CATTPTGGTDTQYF. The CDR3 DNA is TGTGCCACCACCCCAACGGGGGGAACCGATACGCAGTATTTT.

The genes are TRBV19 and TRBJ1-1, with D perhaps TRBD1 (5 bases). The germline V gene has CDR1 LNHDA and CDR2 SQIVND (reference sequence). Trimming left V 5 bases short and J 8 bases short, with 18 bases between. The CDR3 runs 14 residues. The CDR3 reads CASSSPGTPAEAFF. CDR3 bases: TGTGCCAGTAGTTCCCCCGGGACTCCTGCGGAAGCTTTCTTT. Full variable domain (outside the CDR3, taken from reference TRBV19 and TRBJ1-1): DGGITQSPKYLFRKEGQNVTLSCEQNLNHDAMYWYRQDPGQGLRLIYYSQIVNDFQKGDIAEGYSVSREKKESFPLTVTSAQKNPTAFYLCASSSPGTPAEAFFGQGTRLTVV.

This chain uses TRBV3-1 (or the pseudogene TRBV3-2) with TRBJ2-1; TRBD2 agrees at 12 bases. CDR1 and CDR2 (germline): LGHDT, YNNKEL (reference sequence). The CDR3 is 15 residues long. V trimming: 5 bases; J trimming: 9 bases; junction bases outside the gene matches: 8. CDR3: CASSKTSGRSSEQFF. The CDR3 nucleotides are TGTGCCAGCAGCAAGACTAGCGGGAGATCGTCTGAGCAGTTCTTC.

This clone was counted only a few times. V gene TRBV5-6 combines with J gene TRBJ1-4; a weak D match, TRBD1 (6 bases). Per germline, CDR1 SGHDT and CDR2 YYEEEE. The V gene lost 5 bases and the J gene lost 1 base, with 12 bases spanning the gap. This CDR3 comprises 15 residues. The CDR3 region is CASSSTGLTNEKLFF. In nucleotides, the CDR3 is TGTGCCAGCAGTTCCACAGGGTTAACTAATGAAAAACTGTTTTTT.

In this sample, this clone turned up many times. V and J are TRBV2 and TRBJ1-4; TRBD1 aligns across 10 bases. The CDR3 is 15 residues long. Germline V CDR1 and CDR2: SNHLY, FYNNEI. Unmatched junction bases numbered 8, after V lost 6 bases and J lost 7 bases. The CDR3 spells CASSLKRQGAEKLFF. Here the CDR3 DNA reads TGTGCCAGCAGCCTCAAGAGACAGGGGGCTGAAAAACTGTTTTTT.

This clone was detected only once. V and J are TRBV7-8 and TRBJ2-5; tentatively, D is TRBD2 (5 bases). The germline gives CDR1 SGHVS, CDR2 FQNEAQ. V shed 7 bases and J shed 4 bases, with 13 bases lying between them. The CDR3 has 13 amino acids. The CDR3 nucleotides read TGTGCCAGCAATCGGGGATTTTTAGAGACCCAGTACTTC. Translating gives CASNRGFLETQYF.

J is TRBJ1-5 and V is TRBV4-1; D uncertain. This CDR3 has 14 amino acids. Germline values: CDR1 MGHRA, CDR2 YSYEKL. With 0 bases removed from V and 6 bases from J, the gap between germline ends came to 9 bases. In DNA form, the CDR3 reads TGCGCCAGCAGCCAAGACGGGGAAGGTCAGCCCCAGCATTTT. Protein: CASSQDGEGQPQHF.

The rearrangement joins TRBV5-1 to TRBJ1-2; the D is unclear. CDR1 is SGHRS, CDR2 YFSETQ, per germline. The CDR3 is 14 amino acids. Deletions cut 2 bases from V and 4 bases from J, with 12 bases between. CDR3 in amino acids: CASSLDSGSYGYTF. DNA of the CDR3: TGCGCCAGCAGCTTAGACTCTGGGAGCTATGGCTACACCTTC.

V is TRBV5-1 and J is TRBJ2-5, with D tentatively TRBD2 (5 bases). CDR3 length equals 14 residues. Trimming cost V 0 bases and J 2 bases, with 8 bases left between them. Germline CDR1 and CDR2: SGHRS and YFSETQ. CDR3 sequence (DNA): TGCGCCAGCAGCTTGGGGGAGAATCAAGAGACCCAGTACTTC. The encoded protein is CASSLGENQETQYF.

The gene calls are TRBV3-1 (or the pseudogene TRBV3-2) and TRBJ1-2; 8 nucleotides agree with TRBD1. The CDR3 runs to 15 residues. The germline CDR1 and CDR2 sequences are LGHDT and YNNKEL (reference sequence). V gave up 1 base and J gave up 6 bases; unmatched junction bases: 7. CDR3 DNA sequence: TGTGCCAGCAGCCAAGTGCAGGGGGCGGCCCATGGCTACACCTTC. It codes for CASSQVQGAAHGYTF.